What follows is one TCR beta chain and its context. V lost 3 bases and J 0 bases, leaving 10 bases between the germline ends. This CDR3 spans 15 amino acids. The germline gives CDR1 SGDLS, CDR2 YYNGEE. This sample was included in a study of cytomegalovirus exposure and HLA in healthy donors. PCR employed 60 Vbeta and 13 Jbeta primers. Clones were sequenced by immunoSEQ multiplex PCR, and TCRdb holds only the in-frame ones, with some missing. The table has a few hundred thousand clones, 80% to 95% seen once. Material for sequencing was PBMCs. V is TRBV9 and J is TRBJ1-3, with D perhaps TRBD1 (5 bases). This sequence originates from a girl aged 2-10 years in good health and CMV-seronegative. The CDR3 DNA reads TGTGCCAGCAGCGGGGGCAGAATCTCTGGAAACACCATATATTTT. It is translated as CASSGGRISGNTIYF.